The source of this T cell receptor beta chain is a study of T cell responses to AZD1222 COVID-19 vaccine. Study-wide findings and caveats: None of the repertoires were sampled until the peak T cell response had passed. Nearly half of unique spike-specific TCRs reportedly avoided B.1.351 and B.1.1.7 mutated regions. Vaccine-related CD4 TCRs covered spike, predominating at 160-218 and 743-854.

Generated by immunoSEQ multiplex PCR, the TCRdb table keeps only in-frame clones and is missing some. The data hold about 110,000 clones, with roughly 90% observed a single time. As for this clone: Its matching antigen is unknown.

The CDR3 has 14 amino acids. V lost 0 bases, J lost 9 bases, and 5 bases stayed unmatched. Germline lookup yields CDR1 LGHDT and CDR2 YNNKEL (reference sequence). The clonotype originates from an adult in good health. The source material was peripheral blood, sampled on day 0 of AZD1222 vaccination. This chain links TRBV3-1 (or the pseudogene TRBV3-2) with TRBJ1-5, with 7 bases lining up with TRBD1. CDR3 nucleotide sequence: TGTGCCAGCAGCCAAGACGCGAGGGGGCGGCCCCAGCATTTT. This encodes CASSQDARGRPQHF.